This T cell receptor beta chain was documented in a study of Tregs in tolerant kidney transplant recipients. Study-level results: Donor-specific Treg expansion exceeded global Treg expansion in tolerant patients, suggesting antigen drive. Findings come from small patient numbers and require larger validation. For some patients, primers changed over time, blocking nucleotide-level comparison.

Regarding this clone: Its target is unknown.

Recipients received nonmyeloablative bone marrow transplants from related graft donors, with transient mixed chimerism. CD4+CD25+CD127- Tregs, CD4+CD25- non-Tregs, CD4 and CD8 cells were sorted. V gave up 6 bases and J gave up 3 bases; unmatched junction bases: 4. Germline V CDR1 and CDR2: MNHNS, SASEGT. This CDR3 is built from 15 residues. Profiled with immunoSEQ multiplex PCR; TCRdb holds only in-frame clones, not every one. This table holds around 64,000 clones, around 87% found once. This receptor was obtained from a human patient who received a combined kidney and bone marrow transplant. Part of the T cell pool may stem from the graft donor. This specimen was CD4+ T cells from blood (PBMCs), taken 6 months after the transplant. The V and J genes are TRBV6-1 and TRBJ2-2; TRBD1 agrees at 10 bases. The chain's CDR3 is CASSPTGGDTGELFF. As DNA, the CDR3 is TGTGCCAGCAGCCCGACAGGGGGCGACACCGGGGAGCTGTTTTTT.